These T cell receptor beta chains were read from a single sample in a study of T-cell memory formation after mild COVID-19. TCRdb fed the 5' RACE reads into MiXCR, producing one record per CDR3 protein. The sample lists hundreds of thousands of distinct CDR3 sequences, over 15% seen once, with around a fifth in the top ten. Sequencing used PBMCs or a T cell subset sorted from them (not recorded which). The receptors originated from a man younger than 30 who had mild COVID-19 (a few samples of this study predate the infection). Cell type and time point are not known. The CDR3 runs from the conserved cysteine through the conserved F or W. A D gene is named only where the DNA matches it firmly. Expanded clones are given a class, and other clones once, few, many or no size at all.

j_gene: TRBJ2-2; v_gene: TRBV7-2; abundance: few; d_gene: NA; CDR3aa: CASSFAGTNTGELFF; CDR3nt: TGTGCCAGCAGCTTCGCGGGGACGAACACCGGGGAGCTGTTTTTT
j_gene: TRBJ1-6; v_gene: TRBV5-1; abundance: NA; d_gene: NA; CDR3aa: CASTWTDNSPLHF; CDR3nt: TGCGCCAGCACCTGGACGGATAATTCACCCCTCCACTTT
j_gene: TRBJ2-5; v_gene: TRBV7-9; abundance: NA; d_gene: NA; CDR3aa: CASIPGSQETQYF; CDR3nt: TGTGCCAGCATCCCGGGTAGCCAAGAGACCCAGTACTTC
j_gene: TRBJ1-6; v_gene: TRBV12-3/TRBV12-4; abundance: many; d_gene: TRBD1; CDR3aa: CASRTGNNSPLHF; CDR3nt: TGTGCCAGCAGGACAGGGAATAATTCACCCCTCCACTTT
j_gene: TRBJ2-1; v_gene: TRBV9; abundance: NA; d_gene: TRBD2; CDR3aa: CASSQERGYNEQFF; CDR3nt: TGTGCCAGCAGCCAAGAGCGGGGCTACAATGAGCAGTTCTTC
j_gene: TRBJ2-6; v_gene: TRBV14; abundance: few; d_gene: NA; CDR3aa: CASSPISGANVLTF; CDR3nt: TGTGCCAGCAGCCCTATCTCTGGGGCCAACGTCCTGACTTTC
j_gene: TRBJ2-1; v_gene: TRBV12-3/TRBV12-4; abundance: few; d_gene: TRBD2; CDR3aa: CASSLFEGLANEQFF; CDR3nt: TGTGCCAGCAGTTTGTTCGAGGGACTAGCCAATGAGCAGTTCTTC
j_gene: TRBJ1-5; v_gene: TRBV5-5; abundance: NA; d_gene: NA; CDR3aa: CASSSQQGYQPQHF; CDR3nt: TGTGCCAGCAGCTCACAACAGGGTTATCAGCCCCAGCATTTT
j_gene: TRBJ2-1; v_gene: TRBV9; abundance: NA; d_gene: TRBD2; CDR3aa: CASSANSLAGGATDEQFF; CDR3nt: TGTGCCAGCAGCGCGAACTCACTAGCGGGGGGGGCGACGGATGAGCAGTTCTTC
j_gene: TRBJ2-3; v_gene: TRBV9; abundance: NA; d_gene: NA; CDR3aa: CASSVGPQTSTDTQYF; CDR3nt: TGTGCCAGCAGCGTAGGACCGCAAACCAGCACAGATACGCAGTATTTT
j_gene: TRBJ1-5; v_gene: TRBV15; abundance: few; d_gene: TRBD1; CDR3aa: CATSSLDRGDQPQHF; CDR3nt: TGTGCCACCAGCAGTTTAGACAGGGGAGACCAGCCCCAGCATTTT
j_gene: TRBJ2-3; v_gene: TRBV5-5; abundance: many; d_gene: NA; CDR3aa: CASSFDSLLEDTQYF; CDR3nt: TGTGCCAGCAGCTTCGACTCCCTTTTGGAAGATACGCAGTATTTT
j_gene: TRBJ1-1; v_gene: TRBV7-9; abundance: NA; d_gene: NA; CDR3aa: CASSFSRGNTEAFF; CDR3nt: TGTGCCAGCAGCTTCTCCAGGGGGAACACTGAAGCTTTCTTT
j_gene: TRBJ2-2; v_gene: TRBV7-8; abundance: many; d_gene: TRBD1; CDR3aa: CASSRQGNTGELFF; CDR3nt: TGTGCCAGCAGCCGACAGGGGAACACCGGGGAGCTGTTTTTT
j_gene: TRBJ1-5; v_gene: TRBV2; abundance: NA; d_gene: TRBD1; CDR3aa: CASGSDRDQLQPQHF; CDR3nt: TGTGCCAGCGGCTCTGACAGGGATCAGCTTCAGCCCCAGCATTTT
j_gene: TRBJ2-7; v_gene: TRBV29-1; abundance: few; d_gene: NA; CDR3aa: CSVEGVEDYEQYF; CDR3nt: TGCAGCGTTGAAGGGGTAGAGGATTACGAGCAGTACTTC
j_gene: TRBJ1-2; v_gene: TRBV7-8; abundance: NA; d_gene: NA; CDR3aa: CASSVDGSYGYTF; CDR3nt: TGTGCCAGCAGCGTGGACGGAAGCTATGGCTACACCTTC
j_gene: TRBJ2-5; v_gene: TRBV4-2; abundance: NA; d_gene: NA; CDR3aa: CASSQDLVVTTQYF; CDR3nt: TGTGCCAGCAGCCAAGATCTCGTGGTAACGACCCAGTACTTC
j_gene: TRBJ1-2; v_gene: TRBV5-1; abundance: few; d_gene: NA; CDR3aa: CASSLGPSQYGYTF; CDR3nt: TGCGCCAGCAGCTTGGGTCCCAGCCAGTATGGCTACACCTTC
j_gene: TRBJ1-2; v_gene: TRBV15; abundance: NA; d_gene: NA; CDR3aa: CATSSRGDGGRHGYTF; CDR3nt: TGTGCCACCAGCTCACGCGGTGATGGGGGAAGGCATGGCTACACCTTC
j_gene: TRBJ1-2; v_gene: TRBV6-6; abundance: once; d_gene: NA; CDR3aa: CASTRSGGGYTF; CDR3nt: TGTGCCAGCACCCGGAGTGGGGGCGGCTACACCTTC
j_gene: TRBJ2-7; v_gene: TRBV5-1; abundance: few; d_gene: NA; CDR3aa: CASAFQGSSYEQYF; CDR3nt: TGCGCCAGCGCCTTTCAGGGCAGCTCCTACGAGCAGTACTTC
j_gene: TRBJ2-7; v_gene: TRBV3-1; abundance: NA; d_gene: NA; CDR3aa: CASSESGIWTVEGEQYF; CDR3nt: TGTGCCAGCAGCGAGAGCGGAATTTGGACGGTGGAGGGCGAGCAGTACTTC
j_gene: TRBJ1-6; v_gene: TRBV3-1; abundance: few; d_gene: TRBD1; CDR3aa: CASSQVYRGDSPLHF; CDR3nt: TGTGCCAGCAGCCAAGTATACAGGGGGGATTCACCCCTCCACTTT